This T cell receptor (beta chain) was profiled in a study of blood T cell repertoires in COVID-19. Study-level information: Specimens from acute and convalescent COVID-19 originated in the United States, Italy and Spain. T cells, B-cell-depleted T cells, or PBMCs supplied cDNA or gDNA.

In the source study's methods: Estimates of nucleated cell counts were drawn from the amplification of reference gene primers. Assay: immunoSEQ multiplex PCR; the TCRdb copy retains only in-frame clones and omits some. That table gives V, J and clone size, and the DNA gave D and trimming. The top ten hold about an eighth of the sample, which has fewer than 350,000 clones, 86% seen once. Trimming cost V 7 bases and J 1 base; bases outside gene matches: 6. Germline assignment: CDR1 KGHDR and CDR2 SFDVKD. The CDR3 contains 15 residues. The V call is TRBV24-1, the J call TRBJ2-3, with TRBD1 matching over 8 bases. The receptor comes from a woman aged 30 to 39 with COVID-19, enrolled during active disease. Sequenced input: peripheral blood. The chain's CDR3 is CATRPGTGRTDTQYF. The CDR3 DNA reads TGTGCCACCAGGCCCGGGACAGGACGCACAGATACGCAGTATTTT.